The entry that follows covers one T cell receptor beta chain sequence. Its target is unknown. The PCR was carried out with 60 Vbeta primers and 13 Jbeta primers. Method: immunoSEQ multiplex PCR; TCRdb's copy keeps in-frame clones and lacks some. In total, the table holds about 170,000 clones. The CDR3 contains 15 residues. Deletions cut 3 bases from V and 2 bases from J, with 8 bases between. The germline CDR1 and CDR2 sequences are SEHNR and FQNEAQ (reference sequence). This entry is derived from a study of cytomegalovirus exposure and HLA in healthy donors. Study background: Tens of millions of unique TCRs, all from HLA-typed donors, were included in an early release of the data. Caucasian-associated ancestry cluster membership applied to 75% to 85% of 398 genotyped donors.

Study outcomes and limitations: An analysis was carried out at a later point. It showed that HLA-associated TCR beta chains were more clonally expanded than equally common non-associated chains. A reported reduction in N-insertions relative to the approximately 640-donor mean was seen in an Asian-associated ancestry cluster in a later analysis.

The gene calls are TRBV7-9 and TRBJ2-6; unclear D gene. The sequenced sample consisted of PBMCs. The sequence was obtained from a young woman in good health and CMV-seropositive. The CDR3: CASSLLAAGANVLTF. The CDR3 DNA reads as TGTGCCAGCAGCTTGCTGGCGGCTGGGGCCAACGTCCTGACTTTC. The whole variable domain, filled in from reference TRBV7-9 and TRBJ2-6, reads DTGVSQNPRHKITKRGQNVTFRCDPISEHNRLYWYRQTLGQGPEFLTYFQNEAQLEKSRLLSDRFSAERPKGSFSTLEIQRTEQGDSAMYLCASSLLAAGANVLTFGAGSRLTVL.